Below, one TCR beta chain is given with its context. The antigen remains undetermined. This record belongs to a study of T cell responses to AZD1222 COVID-19 vaccine. About the research overall: Samples with a second dose at about 4 or about 12 weeks were pooled together.

Trimming at V came to 4 bases and at J to 4 bases, leaving 11 bases not matched to a gene. The CDR3 contains 19 residues. CDR1 is SGDLS and CDR2 is YYNGEE in the germline V gene. The protocol was immunoSEQ multiplex PCR, while the TCRdb copy is restricted to in-frame clones and leaves out a portion. The sample shows 80,000 to 95,000 clones, approximately 80% of them seen only once. Overall study results and limits: Mapped onto spike, vaccine-associated CD4 TCRs spanned it and were dominant at 160-218 and 743-854. Repertoires were obtained only post-peak T cell response. Clonal diversity was possibly underestimated, and white British individuals and females predominated among donors.

The sequence was obtained from an adult in good health. This chain connects TRBV9 to TRBJ2-2; 15 nucleotides line up with TRBD2. The sample in question was peripheral blood, obtained on day 0 of AZD1222 vaccination. This CDR3 reads CASSPGLAGGPMGTGELFF. The CDR3 coding sequence is TGTGCCAGCAGCCCAGGACTAGCGGGAGGGCCGATGGGCACCGGGGAGCTGTTTTTT. Combining the CDR3 with reference TRBV9 and TRBJ2-2 gives the whole variable domain DSGVTQTPKHLITATGQRVTLRCSPRSGDLSVYWYQQSLDQGLQFLIQYYNGEERAKGNILERFSAQQFPDLHSELNLSSLELGDSALYFCASSPGLAGGPMGTGELFFGEGSRLTVL.